The clone carrying this TCR beta chain was seen only a few times. This record comes from a study of blood T cell repertoires in COVID-19. Study at large: Samples came from the United States, Italy and Spain, spanning acute and convalescent COVID-19.

The protocol was immunoSEQ multiplex PCR, while the TCRdb copy is restricted to in-frame clones and leaves out a portion. This table holds about 260,000 clones, approximately 86% found once. Sequenced sample: peripheral blood. This TCR was sampled from a human donor in a cohort sampled during active COVID-19.

The CDR3 region has the DNA TGTGCCAGTAGTATCCACCAGGGGACCGGGGAGCTGTTTTTT. Translated, it gives CASSIHQGTGELFF. V usage is TRBV19 and J usage is TRBJ2-2, with D possibly matching TRBD1 (6 bases). Trimming left V 3 bases short and J 5 bases short, with 10 bases between. The V gene's germline CDR1 is LNHDA and CDR2 SQIVND (reference sequence). The CDR3 loop spans 14 amino acids.